This T cell receptor beta chain was sequenced for a study of beta chain features in type 1 diabetes. Points on this clone: Its specificity is not known.

Sequenced material consisted of expressed TCRB transcripts (all of the isolated RNA was reverse transcribed). Profiled with immunoSEQ multiplex PCR; TCRdb holds only in-frame clones, not every one. The table has 100,000 to 150,000 clones, around 10% seen once. Study findings and constraints: Sampled from patients, naive, central memory and Treg TCRB repertoires appeared more similar than those sampled from healthy donors. When Type 1 diabetes patients were examined, their TCRB CDR3s proved moderately but significantly shorter in all four CD4+ subsets. Fewer junction insertions and more nucleotide deletions appeared in type 1 diabetes patients.

Sequenced material: central memory CD4+ T cells from blood. The clonotype comes from a man aged 30-40 years with type 1 diabetes.

The CDR3 sequence is CASSLTSGGDIQYF. The CDR3 DNA sequence: TGTGCCAGCAGTCTGACTAGCGGGGGCGACATTCAGTACTTC. V usage is TRBV9 and J usage is TRBJ2-4; 12 bases are shared with TRBD2. The CDR3 loop spans 14 amino acids. With 5 bases clipped from V and 8 bases from J, the junction kept 5 bases outside the gene matches. Germline V CDR1 and CDR2: SGDLS, YYNGEE.